Listed here is a single T cell receptor beta chain. This sample stems from a study of cytotoxic CD8 clonotypes in ibrutinib-treated CLL. As input for TCR beta libraries, roughly 2.1 micrograms of genomic DNA came from cryopreserved PBMCs. Looked up from germline, CDR1 is MNHEY and CDR2 is SVGAGI. With V trimmed by 2 bases and J by 3 bases, 6 bases remained unmatched. The CDR3 loop spans 15 amino acids. Using immunoSEQ multiplex PCR, the repertoire was profiled, and TCRdb retains in-frame clones only, with some absent. The table has approximately 25,000 clones, about 67% seen once; the top ten hold around 42%.

The source of this sequence is a human donor with chronic lymphocytic leukemia. This chain links TRBV6-5 with TRBJ2-7; 8 bases line up with TRBD1. The specimen was PBMCs, collected after 12 months of ibrutinib treatment. The CDR3 DNA reads TGTGCCAGCAGTTACCTCGGACAGGGCATCTACGAGCAGTACTTC. Encoded protein: CASSYLGQGIYEQYF.